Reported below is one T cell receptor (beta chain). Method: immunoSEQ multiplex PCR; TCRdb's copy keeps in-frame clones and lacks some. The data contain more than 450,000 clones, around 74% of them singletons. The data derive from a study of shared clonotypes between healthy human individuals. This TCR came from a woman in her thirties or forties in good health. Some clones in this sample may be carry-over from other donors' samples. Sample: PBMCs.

DNA for the CDR3: TGTGCCAGCAGTGATCCGGGACTAGCGGGAGTGCGGGGAAACATTCAGTACTTC. It codes for CASSDPGLAGVRGNIQYF. The chain has TRBV6-1 and TRBJ2-4; 14 bases fit TRBD2. The germline CDR1 and CDR2 sequences are MNHNS and SASEGT. The CDR3 runs 18 residues. V lost 3 bases to trimming and J lost 6 bases; unmatched junction nucleotides: 10.